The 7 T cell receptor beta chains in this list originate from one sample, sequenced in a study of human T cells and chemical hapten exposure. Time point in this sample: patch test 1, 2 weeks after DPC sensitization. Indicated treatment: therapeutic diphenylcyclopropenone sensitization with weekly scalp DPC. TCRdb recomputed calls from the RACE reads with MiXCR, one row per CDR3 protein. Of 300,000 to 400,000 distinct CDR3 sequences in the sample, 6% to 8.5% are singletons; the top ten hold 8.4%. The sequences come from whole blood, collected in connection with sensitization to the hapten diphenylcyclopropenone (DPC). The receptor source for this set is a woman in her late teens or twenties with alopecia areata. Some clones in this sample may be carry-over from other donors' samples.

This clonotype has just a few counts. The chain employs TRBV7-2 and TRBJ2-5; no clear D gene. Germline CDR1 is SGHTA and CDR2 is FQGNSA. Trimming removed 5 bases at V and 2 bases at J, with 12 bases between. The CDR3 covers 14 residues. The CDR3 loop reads CASSLGNYQETQYF. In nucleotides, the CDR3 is TGTGCCAGCAGCCTTGGGAACTATCAAGAGACCCAGTACTTC.

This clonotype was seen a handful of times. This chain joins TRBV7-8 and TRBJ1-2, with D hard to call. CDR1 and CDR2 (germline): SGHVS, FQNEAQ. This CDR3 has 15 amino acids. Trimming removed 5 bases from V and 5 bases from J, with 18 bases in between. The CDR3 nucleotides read TGTGCCAGCAGCCAACTTCGTGACAAGCGTTATGGCTACACCTTC. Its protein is CASSQLRDKRYGYTF.

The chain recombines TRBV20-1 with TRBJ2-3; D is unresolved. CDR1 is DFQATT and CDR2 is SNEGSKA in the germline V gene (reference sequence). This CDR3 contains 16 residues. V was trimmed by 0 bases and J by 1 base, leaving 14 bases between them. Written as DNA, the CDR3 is TGCAGTGCTAGAGATCCCGCCCGAAGGGGCACAGATACGCAGTATTTT. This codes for CSARDPARRGTDTQYF.

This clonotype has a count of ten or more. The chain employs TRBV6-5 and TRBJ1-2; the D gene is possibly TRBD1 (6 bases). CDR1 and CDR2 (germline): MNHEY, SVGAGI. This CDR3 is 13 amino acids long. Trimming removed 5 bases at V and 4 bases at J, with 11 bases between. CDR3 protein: CASSPQGSYGYTF. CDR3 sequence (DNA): TGTGCCAGCAGTCCACAGGGCTCCTATGGCTACACCTTC.

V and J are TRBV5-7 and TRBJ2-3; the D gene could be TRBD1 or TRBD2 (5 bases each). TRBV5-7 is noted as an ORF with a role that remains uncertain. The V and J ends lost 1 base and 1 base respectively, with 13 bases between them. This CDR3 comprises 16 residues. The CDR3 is CASSLWRPRGTDTQYF. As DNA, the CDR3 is TGTGCCAGCAGCTTGTGGAGGCCCAGGGGCACAGATACGCAGTATTTT.

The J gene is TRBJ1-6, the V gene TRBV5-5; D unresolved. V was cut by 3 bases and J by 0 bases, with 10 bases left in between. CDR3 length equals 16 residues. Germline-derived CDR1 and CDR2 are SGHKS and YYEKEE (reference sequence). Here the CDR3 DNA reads TGTGCCAGCAGCTCCTCCACGAGCTCCTATAATTCACCCCTCCACTTT. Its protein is CASSSSTSSYNSPLHF.

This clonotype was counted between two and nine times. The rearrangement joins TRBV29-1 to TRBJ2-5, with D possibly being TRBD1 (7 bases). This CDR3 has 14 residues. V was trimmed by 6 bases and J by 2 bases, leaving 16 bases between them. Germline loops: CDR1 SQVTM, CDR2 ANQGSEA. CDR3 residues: CSVYRGGGQETQYF. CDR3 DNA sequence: TGCAGCGTGTACAGGGGCGGAGGGCAAGAGACCCAGTACTTC.